The present T cell receptor beta chain was sequenced within a study of shared clonotypes between healthy human individuals. Study-wide points: Enrolling few donors narrowed the genetic and exposure-history diversity that was represented.

To note about this clone: What it binds is not known.

Every immunoSEQ plate was one replicate of a subset's evenly spread DNA. The sequenced material, unsorted PBMC DNA, was run on ten immunoSEQ deep assay plates. Generated by immunoSEQ multiplex PCR, the TCRdb table keeps only in-frame clones and is missing some. The sample consists of about 600,000 clones, about 80% of them appearing once. Deletions cut 0 bases from V and 3 bases from J, with 12 bases between. Germline V gene lookup returns CDR1 KGHSH and CDR2 LQKENI. The CDR3 has 16 amino acids. The specimen sequenced was PBMCs. This chain joins TRBV18 and TRBJ1-5; D is unresolved. This receptor was obtained from a woman in her thirties or forties in good health. Some clones in this sample may be carry-over from other donors' samples. The DNA of the CDR3 is TGTGCCAGCTCACCACCGTTATCACAGAACAATCAGCCCCAGCATTTT. It encodes CASSPPLSQNNQPQHF.